This TCR beta chain was captured in a study of T cells after posttransplantation cyclophosphamide. Study-wide points: Recipient CMV seropositivity and CMV reactivation strongly tracked TRB clonality.

Generated by immunoSEQ multiplex PCR, the TCRdb table keeps only in-frame clones and is missing some. The table lists about 25,000 clones, with no singletons. The germline V gene encodes CDR1 SGHTA and CDR2 FQGNSA. The CDR3 consists of 13 residues. Trimming removed 1 base from V and 5 bases from J, with 8 bases in between. This clone has at least ten counts. The target antigen is unknown. The chain links TRBV7-2 to TRBJ1-2; no clear D gene. Sequenced material: PBMCs. This sequence originates from a man aged 50-59 years in good health, CMV-negative, and a related stem cell transplant donor. CDR3 amino acids: CASSLGQTYGYTF. The DNA for the CDR3 is TGTGCCAGCAGCTTAGGGCAGACATATGGCTACACCTTC.